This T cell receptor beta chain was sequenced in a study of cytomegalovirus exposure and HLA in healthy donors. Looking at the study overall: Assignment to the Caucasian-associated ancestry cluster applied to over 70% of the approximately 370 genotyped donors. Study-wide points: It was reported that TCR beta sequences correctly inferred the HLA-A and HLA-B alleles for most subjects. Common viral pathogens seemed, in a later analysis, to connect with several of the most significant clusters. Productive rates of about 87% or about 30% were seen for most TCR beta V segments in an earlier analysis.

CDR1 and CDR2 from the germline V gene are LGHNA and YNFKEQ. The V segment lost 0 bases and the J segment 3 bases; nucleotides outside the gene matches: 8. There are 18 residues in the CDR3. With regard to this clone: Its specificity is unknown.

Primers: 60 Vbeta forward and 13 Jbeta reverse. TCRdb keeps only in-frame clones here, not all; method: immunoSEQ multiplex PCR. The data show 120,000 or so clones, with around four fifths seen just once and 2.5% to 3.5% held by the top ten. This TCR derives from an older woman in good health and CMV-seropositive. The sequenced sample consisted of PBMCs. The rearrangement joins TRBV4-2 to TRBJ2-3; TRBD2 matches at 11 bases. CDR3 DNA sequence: TGTGCCAGCAGCCAAGATCGACTAGCGGGACTAGGAACAGATACGCAGTATTTT. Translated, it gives CASSQDRLAGLGTDTQYF.